This T cell receptor (beta chain) was profiled in a study of T cells in Graves' hyperthyroidism and ophthalmopathy (dated by TCRdb to about 2019). The study in broad terms: A discovery cohort of about a hundred patients, roughly 45 with Graves' ophthalmopathy and about 58 with stable Graves' hyperthyroidism, was used to find distinguishing TCR V-J signatures. Prospective prediction of ophthalmopathy was tested in an independent validation cohort of some 20 hyperthyroidism patients and around 16 patients who later progressed to ophthalmopathy. For training and testing, the approximately 92 patients in the discovery cohort were randomly divided in a 7:3 ratio. The study also compared thyroid tissue and blood T-cell repertoires from five or six Graves' hyperthyroidism patients. After blood sampling, hyperthyroidism patients were treated with methimazole at a starting dose of 30 mg daily, and ophthalmopathy patients were treated with high-dose intravenous methylprednisolone. According to the paper, TCR Vbeta CDR3 sequencing was carried out on over 130 peripheral blood samples, which came from approximately 43 ophthalmopathy, under 80 hyperthyroidism and some 17 progressor patients. The study at large found these results: In validation, the model predicted progression to ophthalmopathy with approximately 69% sensitivity and roughly 72% specificity, a median of around six months before onset. In cross-validation, a model built on a 13 V-J signature told ophthalmopathy apart from stable hyperthyroidism with roughly 87% sensitivity and roughly 82% specificity, and in testing the same model reached 80%/75%. Most expanded thyroid clonotypes (frequency above 0.001) were also found in blood, which suggests that blood repertoires may mirror thyroid immune responses. Sample size was not statistically predetermined, and blinding of investigators to group allocation was not performed.

This clonotype came up many times. Its recognized antigen is unknown. No base qualities exist here, and no much larger clone lies one base off it. The TCR beta CDR3 regions were amplified from RNA transcripts. The first round of RT-PCR for the TCR CDR3 was performed with the HTBI primer set and the Qiagen OneStep RT-PCR kit. Libraries were constructed in a second round of multiplex PCR, after which size selection and purification were carried out. Sequencing of the libraries was done on an Illumina HiSeq2000 using paired-end 100 bp reads. The authors processed their data as follows. Raw data were processed with SOAPnuke, discarding reads with adapters, uncalled bases, mean Phred below 15, or no exact constant-primer or identifier match. High-quality paired reads were merged using COPE v1.2.5, and each unique nucleotide sequence was defined as a clonotype. Clonotypes were aligned to IMGT TRBV, TRBD and TRBJ reference segments using MiTCR v1.1. Analysis was restricted to V-J combinations with a frequency above 0.0001, which covered approximately 99% of repertoires. A TCS score was defined as the ratio between F50 (clonal expansion) and ExV (chaos), using BLOSUM62-based TCRdist between CDR3 peptides within each V-J. Welch's t-statistics and random forest reduced 514 V-J features to under 15, which were used in a naive Bayes classifier (R e1071). The similarity between thyroid and blood repertoires was quantified using the Morisita-Horn index. In TCRdb, the public reads were trimmed at Q25 with fastp and aligned with MiXCR, with productive beta chains retained. Rows with a matching CDR3 protein are joined into one entry that keeps the most common DNA and genes. The V and J calls and clone size come from TCRdb's table, not from the authors' own analysis. This sample lists approximately 510,000 distinct CDR3 sequences; roughly 45% were detected once. The leading ten clones occupy around 44% of the sample.

From its cysteine to its phenylalanine, the CDR3 spans 14 amino acids. This entry keeps only the CDR3 DNA: 42 bases, framed from base 1. CDR1 and CDR2 (SEHNR, FQNEAQ) derive from the germline V gene (reference sequence). At the junction V is shortened by 4 bases and J by 2 bases; bases outside the gene matches: 4. Any patient with an uncontrolled infection, another autoimmune disease, pregnancy or lactation was excluded. Diagnoses were established on the basis of clinical symptoms, serum thyroxine and TRAb, thyroid ultrasound, and orbital computed tomography. Trizol reagent was used to extract total RNA, and RNA quality was then checked on an Agilent 2100 Bioanalyzer.

The sequence joins TRBV7-9 to TRBJ2-7, with 8 bases in between that match TRBD2. The origin of this receptor is an adult woman with Graves' disease, either hyperthyroidism or ophthalmopathy (not recorded which). Sequencing input: peripheral blood or thyroid tissue (not recorded which). The CDR3 protein is CASSYAGGAYEQYF. The nucleotide sequence is TGTGCCAGCAGCTACGCGGGAGGCGCCTACGAGCAGTACTTC.